Listed below are T cell receptor beta chains from one sample, sequenced in a study of vaccination effects on CD4 cells after COVID-19. These receptors are not linked to any known antigen. Measured with immunoSEQ multiplex PCR; TCRdb has only the in-frame clones, and not every one. Among roughly 14,000 clones listed, approximately 82% were seen once. This sample comprised CD4+ T cells from PBMCs cultured with HCoV-229E spike peptides, obtained before COVID-19 vaccination. These receptors originate from a human donor who received a COVID-19 vaccine. CDR3s include the opening cysteine and the closing phenylalanine or tryptophan. Each record gives: J gene, D gene, clone size, V gene, CDR3 protein, CDR3 DNA. A D gene is named only where the DNA matches it firmly. The listing skips clone size in some rows; elsewhere it reads once, few, many or a size class.

j_gene: TRBJ2-7; d_gene: -; abundance: few; v_gene: TRBV6-2/TRBV6-3; CDR3aa: CASSYPIGQPGPYEQYF; CDR3nt: TGTGCCAGCAGTTACCCTATCGGACAGCCAGGACCCTACGAGCAGTACTTC
j_gene: TRBJ1-5; d_gene: -; abundance: -; v_gene: TRBV5-1; CDR3aa: CASSWEGNQPQHF; CDR3nt: TGCGCCAGCAGCTGGGAGGGAAATCAGCCCCAGCATTTT
j_gene: TRBJ1-4; d_gene: -; abundance: -; v_gene: TRBV30; CDR3aa: CAWTTGLREKLFF; CDR3nt: TGTGCCTGGACTACAGGGTTACGGGAAAAACTGTTTTTT
j_gene: TRBJ2-6; d_gene: -; abundance: few; v_gene: TRBV30; CDR3aa: CAWSVTSGANVLTF; CDR3nt: TGTGCCTGGAGTGTCACCTCTGGGGCCAACGTCCTGACTTTC
j_gene: TRBJ1-1; d_gene: TRBD1; abundance: -; v_gene: TRBV2; CDR3aa: CASSPRTGTGHTEAFF; CDR3nt: TGTGCCAGCAGTCCTCGAACTGGGACAGGGCACACTGAAGCTTTCTTT
j_gene: TRBJ2-3; d_gene: -; abundance: -; v_gene: TRBV7-2; CDR3aa: CASSLQSTDTQYF; CDR3nt: TGTGCCAGCAGCTTACAGAGCACAGATACGCAGTATTTT
j_gene: TRBJ2-1; d_gene: -; abundance: -; v_gene: TRBV2; CDR3aa: CASKAGLISYNEQFF; CDR3nt: TGTGCCAGCAAGGCGGGGTTGATTTCCTACAATGAGCAGTTCTTC
j_gene: TRBJ2-1; d_gene: TRBD1; abundance: -; v_gene: TRBV28; CDR3aa: CASSMTGTGVRSHEQFF; CDR3nt: TGTGCCAGCAGTATGACCGGGACAGGGGTTCGTTCGCATGAGCAGTTCTTC
j_gene: TRBJ1-2; d_gene: -; abundance: -; v_gene: TRBV16; CDR3aa: CASSQSTVGAQGYTF; CDR3nt: TGTGCCAGCAGCCAATCGACCGTGGGGGCGCAGGGCTACACCTTC
j_gene: TRBJ2-7; d_gene: TRBD2; abundance: -; v_gene: TRBV6-5; CDR3aa: CASSYGPGGSSYEQYF; CDR3nt: TGTGCCAGCAGTTATGGACCGGGAGGGAGCTCCTACGAGCAGTACTTC
j_gene: TRBJ1-1; d_gene: -; abundance: -; v_gene: TRBV10-3; CDR3aa: CAISESGGEAFF; CDR3nt: TGTGCCATCAGTGAGTCGGGGGGAGAAGCTTTCTTT
j_gene: TRBJ1-1; d_gene: -; abundance: -; v_gene: TRBV3-1/TRBV3-2; CDR3aa: CASSHGDERTEAFF; CDR3nt: TGTGCCAGCAGCCACGGTGATGAACGCACTGAAGCTTTCTTT
j_gene: TRBJ2-5; d_gene: -; abundance: -; v_gene: TRBV5-1; CDR3aa: CASSSSSSSLETQYF; CDR3nt: TGCGCCAGCAGCTCCTCTTCTAGTTCCTTGGAGACCCAGTACTTC
j_gene: TRBJ2-4; d_gene: TRBD2; abundance: -; v_gene: TRBV5-4; CDR3aa: CASSLSGSSQNIQYF; CDR3nt: TGTGCCAGCAGTCTTAGCGGGAGTAGCCAAAACATTCAGTACTTC
j_gene: TRBJ1-3; d_gene: -; abundance: few; v_gene: TRBV19; CDR3aa: CASSLRSGNTIYF; CDR3nt: TGTGCCAGTAGTCTTCGGTCCGGAAACACCATATATTTT
j_gene: TRBJ1-3; d_gene: -; abundance: -; v_gene: TRBV7-2; CDR3aa: CASSLAWLSSAGNTIYF; CDR3nt: TGTGCCAGCAGCTTAGCTTGGTTGAGTAGCGCTGGAAACACCATATATTTT
j_gene: TRBJ2-3; d_gene: TRBD1; abundance: -; v_gene: TRBV30; CDR3aa: CAWSVPGQADTQYF; CDR3nt: TGTGCCTGGAGTGTCCCGGGACAGGCAGATACGCAGTATTTT
j_gene: TRBJ1-1; d_gene: TRBD1; abundance: -; v_gene: TRBV12-3/TRBV12-4; CDR3aa: CASSPGQDTEAFF; CDR3nt: TGTGCCAGCAGTCCGGGACAGGACACTGAAGCTTTCTTT
j_gene: TRBJ1-3; d_gene: -; abundance: -; v_gene: TRBV15; CDR3aa: CATRRLDSGNTIYF; CDR3nt: TGTGCCACCCGCCGCCTAGACTCTGGAAACACCATATATTTT
j_gene: TRBJ2-5; d_gene: TRBD1; abundance: -; v_gene: TRBV7-3; CDR3aa: CASSRQGGETQYF; CDR3nt: TGTGCCAGCAGCCGACAGGGCGGGGAGACCCAGTACTTC
j_gene: TRBJ1-5; d_gene: -; abundance: few; v_gene: TRBV19; CDR3aa: CASSIKRRNSNQPQHF; CDR3nt: TGTGCCAGTAGTATTAAACGAAGGAATAGCAATCAGCCCCAGCATTTT
j_gene: TRBJ1-2; d_gene: -; abundance: -; v_gene: TRBV6-1; CDR3aa: CASSEGWVQGHRGSGYTF; CDR3nt: TGTGCCAGCAGTGAAGGGTGGGTCCAGGGGCACCGCGGGTCTGGCTACACCTTC
j_gene: TRBJ1-1; d_gene: TRBD1; abundance: -; v_gene: TRBV6-2/TRBV6-3; CDR3aa: CASSHFGQGRTEAFF; CDR3nt: TGTGCCAGCAGTCATTTCGGACAGGGGAGAACTGAAGCTTTCTTT
j_gene: TRBJ2-7; d_gene: -; abundance: few; v_gene: TRBV27; CDR3aa: CASSRLLGSSYEQYF; CDR3nt: TGTGCCAGCAGTCGTCTTTTGGGCAGCTCCTACGAGCAGTACTTC
j_gene: TRBJ2-2; d_gene: -; abundance: -; v_gene: TRBV4-2; CDR3aa: CASSQDYRQNTGELFF; CDR3nt: TGTGCCAGCAGCCAAGACTATAGACAGAACACCGGGGAGCTGTTTTTT
j_gene: TRBJ1-2; d_gene: -; abundance: -; v_gene: TRBV4-1; CDR3aa: CASSLLPGRGGRDYGYTF; CDR3nt: TGCGCCAGCAGCCTGCTACCGGGCAGGGGAGGACGGGACTATGGCTACACCTTC
j_gene: TRBJ2-2; d_gene: -; abundance: -; v_gene: TRBV15; CDR3aa: CATRPGGRDTGELFF; CDR3nt: TGTGCCACTCGGCCCGGGGGCCGAGACACCGGGGAGCTGTTTTTT
j_gene: TRBJ2-7; d_gene: -; abundance: -; v_gene: TRBV14; CDR3aa: CASSQILGSSYEQYF; CDR3nt: TGTGCCAGCAGCCAAATACTAGGAAGCTCCTACGAGCAGTACTTC
j_gene: TRBJ2-6; d_gene: -; abundance: -; v_gene: TRBV19; CDR3aa: CASSIAAGPAASGANVLTF; CDR3nt: TGTGCCAGTAGTATTGCGGCGGGGCCGGCCGCTTCTGGGGCCAACGTCCTGACTTTC
j_gene: TRBJ2-1; d_gene: TRBD1; abundance: -; v_gene: TRBV7-7; CDR3aa: CASSLNRGPYNEQFF; CDR3nt: TGTGCTAGCAGCTTAAACAGGGGGCCGTACAATGAGCAGTTCTTC
j_gene: TRBJ1-1; d_gene: TRBD1; abundance: -; v_gene: TRBV25-1; CDR3aa: CASSERRDRGVTEAFF; CDR3nt: TGTGCCAGCAGTGAACGTCGGGACAGGGGTGTAACTGAAGCTTTCTTT
j_gene: TRBJ2-7; d_gene: TRBD1; abundance: -; v_gene: TRBV10-3; CDR3aa: CAIRSRAGGLDEQYF; CDR3nt: TGTGCCATCAGGAGCAGGGCAGGGGGTTTGGACGAGCAGTACTTC
j_gene: TRBJ2-1; d_gene: -; abundance: -; v_gene: TRBV11-3; CDR3aa: CASSSDTYNEQFF; CDR3nt: TGTGCCAGCAGCTCCGACACATACAATGAGCAGTTCTTC
j_gene: TRBJ2-7; d_gene: TRBD1; abundance: -; v_gene: TRBV7-2; CDR3aa: CASSPDRVGYF; CDR3nt: TGTGCCAGCAGCCCGGACAGGGTAGGGTACTTC
j_gene: TRBJ2-5; d_gene: -; abundance: -; v_gene: TRBV5-8; CDR3aa: CASSLDLGRQETQYF; CDR3nt: TGTGCCAGCAGCTTGGACCTGGGACGGCAAGAGACCCAGTACTTC
j_gene: TRBJ2-1; d_gene: -; abundance: -; v_gene: TRBV24-1; CDR3aa: CATSDPDSTSYNEQFF; CDR3nt: TGTGCCACCAGTGATCCGGACTCTACCTCCTACAATGAGCAGTTCTTC
j_gene: TRBJ2-7; d_gene: -; abundance: -; v_gene: TRBV6-5; CDR3aa: CASSLSDTGLYEQYF; CDR3nt: TGTGCCAGCAGTCTTTCGGACACCGGACTCTACGAGCAGTACTTC
j_gene: TRBJ1-3; d_gene: -; abundance: -; v_gene: TRBV14; CDR3aa: CASSHTGAFGNTIYF; CDR3nt: TGTGCCAGCAGCCATACGGGGGCGTTCGGAAACACCATATATTTT
j_gene: TRBJ2-1; d_gene: -; abundance: once; v_gene: TRBV6-5; CDR3aa: CASMRTSSSYNEQFF; CDR3nt: TGTGCCAGCATGAGGACCTCGAGCTCCTACAATGAGCAGTTCTTC
j_gene: TRBJ2-7; d_gene: -; abundance: -; v_gene: TRBV28; CDR3aa: CASSLDWLKTRDEQYF; CDR3nt: TGTGCCAGCAGTTTAGATTGGCTAAAAACCCGGGACGAGCAGTACTTC
j_gene: TRBJ2-2; d_gene: -; abundance: -; v_gene: TRBV4-3; CDR3aa: CASSLDHSYTGELFF; CDR3nt: TGCGCCAGCAGCCTGGACCACTCTTACACCGGGGAGCTGTTTTTT
j_gene: TRBJ1-1; d_gene: -; abundance: -; v_gene: TRBV30; CDR3aa: CAWERQNTEAFF; CDR3nt: TGTGCCTGGGAGAGACAGAACACTGAAGCTTTCTTT
j_gene: TRBJ1-5; d_gene: -; abundance: -; v_gene: TRBV3-1/TRBV3-2; CDR3aa: CASSQDAGFGQPQHF; CDR3nt: TGTGCCAGCAGCCAAGATGCCGGGTTTGGTCAGCCCCAGCATTTT
j_gene: TRBJ2-1; d_gene: TRBD2; abundance: -; v_gene: TRBV3-1/TRBV3-2; CDR3aa: CASSQTSGAGNEQFF; CDR3nt: TGTGCCAGCAGCCAGACTAGCGGGGCAGGCAATGAGCAGTTCTTC
j_gene: TRBJ1-2; d_gene: -; abundance: -; v_gene: TRBV10-3; CDR3aa: CAINPTGNYGYTF; CDR3nt: TGTGCCATCAACCCCACAGGGAACTATGGCTACACCTTC
j_gene: TRBJ2-7; d_gene: -; abundance: -; v_gene: TRBV10-1; CDR3aa: CASSPPRVGSYEQYF; CDR3nt: TGCGCCAGCAGTCCCCCCAGGGTGGGCTCCTACGAGCAGTACTTC
j_gene: TRBJ1-5; d_gene: -; abundance: -; v_gene: TRBV6-5; CDR3aa: CASGDLLYQPQHF; CDR3nt: TGTGCCAGCGGGGACCTTCTTTATCAGCCCCAGCATTTT
j_gene: TRBJ2-2; d_gene: TRBD1; abundance: -; v_gene: TRBV7-2; CDR3aa: CASSLFRDRERDPGELFF; CDR3nt: TGTGCCAGCAGCTTATTCCGGGACAGGGAGAGAGACCCCGGGGAGCTGTTTTTT
j_gene: TRBJ2-6; d_gene: -; abundance: -; v_gene: TRBV2; CDR3aa: CASSEMLVSGANVLTF; CDR3nt: TGTGCCAGCAGTGAAATGTTGGTTTCTGGGGCCAACGTCCTGACTTTC
j_gene: TRBJ2-1; d_gene: -; abundance: -; v_gene: TRBV7-2; CDR3aa: CASSFRALSYNEQFF; CDR3nt: TGTGCCAGCAGCTTCAGGGCCCTCTCCTACAATGAGCAGTTCTTC